A single T cell receptor beta chain is shown here with its context. This entry comes from a study of blood T cells in healthy people across ages. The CDR3 consists of 14 residues. The germline V gene encodes CDR1 LNHNV and CDR2 YYDKDF (reference sequence). V was cut by 1 base and J by 6 bases, with 10 bases left in between. Using a J-beta primer mix together with a sample-barcoded 5' primer, a second PCR was run for roughly 6 to 11 cycles. TCRdb re-analysed the 5' RACE reads in MiXCR, keeping a single row per CDR3 protein. The sample has about 1,400,000 distinct CDR3 sequences, around 42% seen once. The rearrangement links TRBV15 to TRBJ1-5; D perhaps matches TRBD1 (5 bases). Sequencing was performed on blood. This receptor was taken from a woman under 30 in good health. CDR3 coding DNA: TGTGCCACCAGCAGAGCGACCCAGGGTCAGCCCCAGCATTTT. Its translation is CATSRATQGQPQHF.